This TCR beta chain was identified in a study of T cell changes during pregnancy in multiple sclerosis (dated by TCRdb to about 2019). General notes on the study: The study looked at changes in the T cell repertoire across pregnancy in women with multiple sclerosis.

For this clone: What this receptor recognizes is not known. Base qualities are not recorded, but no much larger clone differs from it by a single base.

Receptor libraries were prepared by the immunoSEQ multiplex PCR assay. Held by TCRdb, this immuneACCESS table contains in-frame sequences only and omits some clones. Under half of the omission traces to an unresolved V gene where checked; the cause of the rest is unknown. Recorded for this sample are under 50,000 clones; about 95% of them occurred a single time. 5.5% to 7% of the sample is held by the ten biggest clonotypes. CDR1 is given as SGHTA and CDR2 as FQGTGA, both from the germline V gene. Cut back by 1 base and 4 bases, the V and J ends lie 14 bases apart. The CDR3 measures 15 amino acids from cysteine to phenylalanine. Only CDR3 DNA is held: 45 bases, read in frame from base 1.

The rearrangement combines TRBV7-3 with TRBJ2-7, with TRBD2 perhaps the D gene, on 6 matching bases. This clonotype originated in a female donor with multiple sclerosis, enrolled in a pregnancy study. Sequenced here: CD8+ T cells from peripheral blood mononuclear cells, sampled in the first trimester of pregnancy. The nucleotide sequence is TGTGCCAGCAGCTTAAGTGGGGGGTACGGGTACGAGCAGTACTTC. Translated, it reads CASSLSGGYGYEQYF.